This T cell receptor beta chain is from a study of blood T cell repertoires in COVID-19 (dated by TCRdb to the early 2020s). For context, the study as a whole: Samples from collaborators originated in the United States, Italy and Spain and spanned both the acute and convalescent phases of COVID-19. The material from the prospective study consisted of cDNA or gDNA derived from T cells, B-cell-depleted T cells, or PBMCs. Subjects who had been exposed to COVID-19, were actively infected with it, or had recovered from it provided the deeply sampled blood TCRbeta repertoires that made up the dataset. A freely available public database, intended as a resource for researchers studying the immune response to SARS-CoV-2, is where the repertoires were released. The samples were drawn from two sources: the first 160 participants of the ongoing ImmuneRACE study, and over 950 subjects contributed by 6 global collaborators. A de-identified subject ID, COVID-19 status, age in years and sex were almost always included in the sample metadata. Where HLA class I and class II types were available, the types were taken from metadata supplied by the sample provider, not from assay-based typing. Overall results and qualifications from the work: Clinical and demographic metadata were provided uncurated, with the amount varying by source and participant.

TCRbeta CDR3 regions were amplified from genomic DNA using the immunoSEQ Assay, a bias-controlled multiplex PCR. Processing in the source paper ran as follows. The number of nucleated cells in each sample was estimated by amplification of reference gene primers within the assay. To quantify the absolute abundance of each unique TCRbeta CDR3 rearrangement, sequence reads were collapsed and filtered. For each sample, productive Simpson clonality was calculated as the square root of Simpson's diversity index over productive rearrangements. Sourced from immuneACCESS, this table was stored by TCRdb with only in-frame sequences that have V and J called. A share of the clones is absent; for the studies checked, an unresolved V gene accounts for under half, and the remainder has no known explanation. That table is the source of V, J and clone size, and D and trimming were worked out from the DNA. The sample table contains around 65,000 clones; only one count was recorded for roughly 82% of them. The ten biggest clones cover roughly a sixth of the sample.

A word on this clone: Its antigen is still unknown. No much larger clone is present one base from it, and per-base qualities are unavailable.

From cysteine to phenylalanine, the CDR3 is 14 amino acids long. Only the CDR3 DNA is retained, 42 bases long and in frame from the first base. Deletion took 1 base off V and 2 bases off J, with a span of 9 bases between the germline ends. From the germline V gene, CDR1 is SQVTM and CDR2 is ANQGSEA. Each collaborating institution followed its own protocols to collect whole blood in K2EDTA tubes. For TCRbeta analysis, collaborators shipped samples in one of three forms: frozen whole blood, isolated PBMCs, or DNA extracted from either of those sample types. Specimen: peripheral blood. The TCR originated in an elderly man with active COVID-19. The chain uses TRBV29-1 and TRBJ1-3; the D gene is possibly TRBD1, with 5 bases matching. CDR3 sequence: CSVEVGGAGNTIYF. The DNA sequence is TGCAGCGTTGAAGTTGGGGGGGCTGGAAACACCATATATTTT.